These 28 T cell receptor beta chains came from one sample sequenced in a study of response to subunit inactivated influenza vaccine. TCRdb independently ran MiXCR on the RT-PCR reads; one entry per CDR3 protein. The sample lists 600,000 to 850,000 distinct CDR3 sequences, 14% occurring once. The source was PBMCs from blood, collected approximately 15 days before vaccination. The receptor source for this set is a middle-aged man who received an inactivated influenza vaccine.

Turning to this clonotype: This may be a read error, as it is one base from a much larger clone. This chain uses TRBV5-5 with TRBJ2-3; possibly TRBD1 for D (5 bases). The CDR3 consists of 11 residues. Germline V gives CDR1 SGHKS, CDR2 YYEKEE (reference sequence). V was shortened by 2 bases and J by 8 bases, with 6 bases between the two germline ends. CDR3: CASSFQGTQYF. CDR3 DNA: TGTGCCAGCAGCTTCCAGGGTACGCAGTATTTT.

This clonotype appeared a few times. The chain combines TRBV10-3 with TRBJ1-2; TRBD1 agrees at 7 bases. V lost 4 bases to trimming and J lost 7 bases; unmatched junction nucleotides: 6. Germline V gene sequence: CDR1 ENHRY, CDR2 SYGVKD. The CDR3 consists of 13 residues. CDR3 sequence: CAISGSTGSGYTF. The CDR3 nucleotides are TGTGCCATCAGTGGGTCGACAGGGAGTGGCTACACCTTC.

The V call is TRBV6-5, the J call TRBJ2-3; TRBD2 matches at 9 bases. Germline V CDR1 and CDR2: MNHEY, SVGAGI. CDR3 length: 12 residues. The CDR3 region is CVSGSGTDTQYF. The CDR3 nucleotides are TGTGTTAGCGGGAGTGGCACAGATACGCAGTATTTT.

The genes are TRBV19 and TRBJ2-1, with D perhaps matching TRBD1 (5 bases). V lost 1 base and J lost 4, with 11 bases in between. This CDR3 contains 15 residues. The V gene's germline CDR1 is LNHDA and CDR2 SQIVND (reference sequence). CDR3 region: CASSIGVDNYNEQFF. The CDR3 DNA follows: TGTGCCAGTAGTATAGGTGTGGACAATTACAATGAGCAGTTCTTC. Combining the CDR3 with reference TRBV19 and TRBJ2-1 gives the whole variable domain DGGITQSPKYLFRKEGQNVTLSCEQNLNHDAMYWYRQDPGQGLRLIYYSQIVNDFQKGDIAEGYSVSREKKESFPLTVTSAQKNPTAFYLCASSIGVDNYNEQFFGPGTRLTVL.

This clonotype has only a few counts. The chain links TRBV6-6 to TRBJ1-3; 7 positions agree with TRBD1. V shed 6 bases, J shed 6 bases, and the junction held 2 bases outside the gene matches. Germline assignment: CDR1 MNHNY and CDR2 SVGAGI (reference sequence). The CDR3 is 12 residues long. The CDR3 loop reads CASSGQANTIYF. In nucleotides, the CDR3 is TGTGCCAGCAGCGGACAGGCAAACACCATATATTTT.

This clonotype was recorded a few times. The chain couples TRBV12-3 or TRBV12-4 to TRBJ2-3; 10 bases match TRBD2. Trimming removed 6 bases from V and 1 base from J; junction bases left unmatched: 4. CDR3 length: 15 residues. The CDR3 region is CASRRLAGGTDTQYF. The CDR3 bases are TGTGCCAGCAGACGTCTAGCGGGGGGCACAGATACGCAGTATTTT.

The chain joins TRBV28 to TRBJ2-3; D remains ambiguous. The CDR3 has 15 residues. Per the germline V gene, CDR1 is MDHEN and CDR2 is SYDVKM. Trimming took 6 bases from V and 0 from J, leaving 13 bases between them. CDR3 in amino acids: CASRETIESTDTQYF. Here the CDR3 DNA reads TGTGCCAGCAGGGAAACTATCGAAAGCACAGATACGCAGTATTTT.

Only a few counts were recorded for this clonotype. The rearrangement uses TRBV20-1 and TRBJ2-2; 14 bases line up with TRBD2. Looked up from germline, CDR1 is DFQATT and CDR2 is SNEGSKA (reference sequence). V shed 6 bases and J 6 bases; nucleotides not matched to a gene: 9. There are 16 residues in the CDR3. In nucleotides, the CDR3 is TGCAGTGCCAGGCAGCTGGGACTAGCGGGAGCCGGGGAGCTGTTTTTT. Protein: CSARQLGLAGAGELFF.

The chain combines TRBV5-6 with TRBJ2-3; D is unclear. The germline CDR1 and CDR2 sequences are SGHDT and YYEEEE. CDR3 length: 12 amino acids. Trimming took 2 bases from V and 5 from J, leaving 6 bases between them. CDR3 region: CASSFRRDTQYF. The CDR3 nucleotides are TGTGCCAGCAGCTTCCGGAGAGATACGCAGTATTTT.

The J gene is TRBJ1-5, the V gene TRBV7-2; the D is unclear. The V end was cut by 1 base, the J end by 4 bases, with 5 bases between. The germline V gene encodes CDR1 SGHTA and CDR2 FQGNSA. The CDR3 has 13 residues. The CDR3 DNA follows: TGTGCCAGCAGCTTAGGCAAGAATCAGCCCCAGCATTTT. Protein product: CASSLGKNQPQHF.

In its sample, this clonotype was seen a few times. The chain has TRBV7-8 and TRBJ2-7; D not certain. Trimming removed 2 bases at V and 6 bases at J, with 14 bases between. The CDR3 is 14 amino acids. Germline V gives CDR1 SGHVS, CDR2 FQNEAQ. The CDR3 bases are TGTGCCAGCAGCTTAACCCAGTGGGCGGTCGAGCAGTACTTC. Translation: CASSLTQWAVEQYF. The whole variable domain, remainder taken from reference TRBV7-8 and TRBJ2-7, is GAGVSQSPRYKVAKRGQDVALRCDPISGHVSLFWYQQALGQGPEFLTYFQNEAQLDKSGLPSDRFFAERPEGSVSTLKIQRTQQEDSAVYLCASSLTQWAVEQYFGPGTRLTVT.

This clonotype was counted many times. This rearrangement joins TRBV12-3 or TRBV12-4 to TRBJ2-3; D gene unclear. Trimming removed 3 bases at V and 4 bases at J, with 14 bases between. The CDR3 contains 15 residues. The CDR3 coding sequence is TGTGCCAGCAGTTTTCTGGGGAATGGTGCAGATACGCAGTATTTT. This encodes CASSFLGNGADTQYF.

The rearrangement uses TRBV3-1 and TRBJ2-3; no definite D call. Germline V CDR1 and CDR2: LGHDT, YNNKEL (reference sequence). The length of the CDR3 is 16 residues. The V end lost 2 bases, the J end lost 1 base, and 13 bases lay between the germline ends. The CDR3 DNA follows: TGTGCCAGCAGCCAATCCTCACCTGGGGGCACAGATACGCAGTATTTT. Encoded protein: CASSQSSPGGTDTQYF.

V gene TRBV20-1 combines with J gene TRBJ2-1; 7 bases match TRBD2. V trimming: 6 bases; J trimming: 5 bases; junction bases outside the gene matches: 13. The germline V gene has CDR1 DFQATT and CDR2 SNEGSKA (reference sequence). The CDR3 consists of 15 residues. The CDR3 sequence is CSAPRPGRRDNEQFF. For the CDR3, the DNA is TGCAGTGCCCCCAGGCCCGGGAGGCGCGACAATGAGCAGTTCTTC.

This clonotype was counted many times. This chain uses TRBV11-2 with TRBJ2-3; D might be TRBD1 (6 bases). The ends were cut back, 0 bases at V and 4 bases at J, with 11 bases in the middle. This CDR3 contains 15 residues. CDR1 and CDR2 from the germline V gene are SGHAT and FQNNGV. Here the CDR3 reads CASSLEGARPDTQYF. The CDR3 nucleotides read TGTGCCAGCAGCTTAGAGGGGGCTCGTCCAGATACGCAGTATTTT.

CDR3 protein: CASMSDIYNEQFF. CDR3 coding DNA: TGTGCCAGCATGTCGGATATCTACAATGAGCAGTTCTTC. The J gene is TRBJ2-1, the V gene TRBV27; no definite D call. The CDR3 runs 13 residues. V was pared by 7 bases and J by 3 bases, with 10 bases between. Germline CDR1 is MNHEY and CDR2 is SMNVEV (reference sequence).

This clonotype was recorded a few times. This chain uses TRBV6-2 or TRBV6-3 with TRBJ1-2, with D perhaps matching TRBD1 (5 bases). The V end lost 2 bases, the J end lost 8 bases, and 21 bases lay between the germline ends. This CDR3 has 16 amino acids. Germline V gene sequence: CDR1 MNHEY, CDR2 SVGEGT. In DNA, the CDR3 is TGTGCCAGCAGTTACCCGACCGGGCAGGCCCGGGGGGGCTACACCTTC. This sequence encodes CASSYPTGQARGGYTF.

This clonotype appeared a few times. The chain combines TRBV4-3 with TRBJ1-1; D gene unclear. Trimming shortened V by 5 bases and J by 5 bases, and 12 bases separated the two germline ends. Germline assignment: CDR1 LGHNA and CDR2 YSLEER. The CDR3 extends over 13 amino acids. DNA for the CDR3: TGCGCCAGCAGCTACTCCACGGAGACTGAAGCTTTCTTT. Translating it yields CASSYSTETEAFF.

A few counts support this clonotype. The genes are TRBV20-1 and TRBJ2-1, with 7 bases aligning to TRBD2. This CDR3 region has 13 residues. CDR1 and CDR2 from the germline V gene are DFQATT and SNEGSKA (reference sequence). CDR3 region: CRTIAGNTNEQFF. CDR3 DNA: TGCAGGACTATAGCGGGCAATACCAATGAGCAGTTCTTC.

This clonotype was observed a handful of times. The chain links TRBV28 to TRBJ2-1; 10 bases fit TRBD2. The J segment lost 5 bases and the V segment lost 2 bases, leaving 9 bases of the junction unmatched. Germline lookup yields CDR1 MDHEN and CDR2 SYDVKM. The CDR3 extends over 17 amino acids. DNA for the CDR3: TGTGCCAGCAGTTTACGAATGGGGACTAGCGACAACAATGAGCAGTTCTTC. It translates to CASSLRMGTSDNNEQFF.

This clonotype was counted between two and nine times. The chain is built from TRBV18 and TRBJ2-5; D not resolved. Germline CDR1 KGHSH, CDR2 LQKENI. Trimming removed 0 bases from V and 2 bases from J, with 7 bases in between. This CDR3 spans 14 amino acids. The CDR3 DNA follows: TGTGCCAGCTCACCACCCCCCGGTCAAGAGACCCAGTACTTC. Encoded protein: CASSPPPGQETQYF.

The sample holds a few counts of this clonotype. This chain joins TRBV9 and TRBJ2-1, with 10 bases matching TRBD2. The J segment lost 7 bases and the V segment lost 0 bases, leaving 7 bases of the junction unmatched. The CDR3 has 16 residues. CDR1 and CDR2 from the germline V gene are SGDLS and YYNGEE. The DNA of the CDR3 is TGTGCCAGCAGCGTAGGGTTTCTAGCGGGAGATAATGAGCAGTTCTTC. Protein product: CASSVGFLAGDNEQFF.

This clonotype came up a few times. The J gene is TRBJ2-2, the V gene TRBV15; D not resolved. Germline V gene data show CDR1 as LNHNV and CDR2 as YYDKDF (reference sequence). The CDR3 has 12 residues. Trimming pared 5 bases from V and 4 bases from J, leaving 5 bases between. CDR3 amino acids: CATSFITGELFF. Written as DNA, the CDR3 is TGTGCCACCAGCTTTATCACCGGGGAGCTGTTTTTT.

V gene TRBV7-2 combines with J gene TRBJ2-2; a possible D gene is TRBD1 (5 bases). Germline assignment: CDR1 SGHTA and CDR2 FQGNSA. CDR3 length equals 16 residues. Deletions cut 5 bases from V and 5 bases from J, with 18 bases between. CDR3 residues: CASSTLRVLRTGELFF. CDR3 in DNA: TGTGCCAGCAGCACACTCAGGGTGTTAAGAACCGGGGAGCTGTTTTTT.

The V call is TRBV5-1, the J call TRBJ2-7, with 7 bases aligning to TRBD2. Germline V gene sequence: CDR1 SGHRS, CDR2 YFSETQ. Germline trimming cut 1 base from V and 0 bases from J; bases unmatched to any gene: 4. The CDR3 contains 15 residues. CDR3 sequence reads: CASSLMGGTSYEQYF. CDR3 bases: TGCGCCAGCAGCTTGATGGGGGGGACCTCCTACGAGCAGTACTTC.

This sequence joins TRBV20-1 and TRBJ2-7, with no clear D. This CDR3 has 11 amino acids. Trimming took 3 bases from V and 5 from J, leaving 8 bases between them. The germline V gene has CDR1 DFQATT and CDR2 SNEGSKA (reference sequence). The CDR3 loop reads CSASDADEQYF. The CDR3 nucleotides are TGCAGTGCTAGCGACGCGGACGAGCAGTACTTC.

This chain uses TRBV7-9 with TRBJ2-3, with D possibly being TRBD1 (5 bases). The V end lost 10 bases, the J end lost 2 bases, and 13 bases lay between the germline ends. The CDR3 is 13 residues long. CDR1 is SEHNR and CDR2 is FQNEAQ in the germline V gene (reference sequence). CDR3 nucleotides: TGTGCCACCTCCGAGACAGACACAGATACGCAGTATTTT. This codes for CATSETDTDTQYF.

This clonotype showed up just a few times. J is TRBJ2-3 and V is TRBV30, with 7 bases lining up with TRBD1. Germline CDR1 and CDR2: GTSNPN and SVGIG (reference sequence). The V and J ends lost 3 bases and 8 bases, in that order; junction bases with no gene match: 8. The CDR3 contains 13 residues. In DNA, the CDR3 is TGTGCCTGGAGACAGGGGTCAACCCCTACGCAGTATTTT. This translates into CAWRQGSTPTQYF.